These 28 T cell receptor beta chains originate from one sample sequenced in a study of blood T cell repertoires in COVID-19. The method was immunoSEQ multiplex PCR; TCRdb's version includes in-frame clones alone and lacks a portion of them. The sample holds tens of thousands of clones; about 88% are singletons and the top ten take approximately 12%. The sequencing input was peripheral blood. The source is an older man with active or convalescent COVID-19.

V is TRBV9 and J is TRBJ2-7; weak D call: TRBD2 (5 bases). CDR3 length: 16 amino acids. The germline V gene has CDR1 SGDLS and CDR2 YYNGEE. The V end was cut by 1 base, the J end by 2 bases, with 16 bases between. CDR3 region: CASSVQPGPGTYEQYF. The CDR3, as DNA: TGTGCCAGCAGCGTACAACCGGGCCCGGGGACCTACGAGCAGTACTTC. The variable domain in full, completed from reference TRBV9 and TRBJ2-7, reads DSGVTQTPKHLITATGQRVTLRCSPRSGDLSVYWYQQSLDQGLQFLIQYYNGEERAKGNILERFSAQQFPDLHSELNLSSLELGDSALYFCASSVQPGPGTYEQYFGPGTRLTVT.

J is TRBJ2-1 and V is TRBV5-1; 7 bases match TRBD2. CDR1 is SGHRS, CDR2 YFSETQ, per germline. V lost 5 bases, J lost 9 bases, and 17 bases stayed unmatched. The CDR3 consists of 16 residues. CDR3 nucleotide sequence: TGCGCCAGCAGTTCAAATCCCTCCACTAGCGAGTCTGAGCAGTTCTTC. This codes for CASSSNPSTSESEQFF.

This chain links TRBV7-6 with TRBJ2-2, with TRBD1 identical over 8 bases. After removal of 5 bases from V and 6 bases from J, the junction contained 2 bases not matched to a gene. This CDR3 comprises 13 residues. CDR1 and CDR2 from the germline V gene are SGHVS and FNYEAQ. This CDR3 is CASSQGAPGELFF. CDR3 nucleotides: TGTGCCAGCAGCCAGGGGGCCCCCGGGGAGCTGTTTTTT. Combining the CDR3 with reference TRBV7-6 and TRBJ2-2 gives the whole variable domain GAGVSQSPRYKVTKRGQDVALRCDPISGHVSLYWYRQALGQGPEFLTYFNYEAQQDKSGLPNDRFSAERPEGSISTLTIQRTEQRDSAMYRCASSQGAPGELFFGEGSRLTVL.

The rearrangement joins TRBV29-1 to TRBJ1-2, with D perhaps matching TRBD1 (5 bases). V lost 4 bases to trimming and J lost 3 bases, with 21 bases between them. Germline V gene lookup returns CDR1 SQVTM and CDR2 ANQGSEA. The CDR3 runs to 16 residues. For the CDR3, the DNA is TGCAGCGTTGCCTTGGGGGGTGGGGGATTAGACTATGGCTACACCTTC. Translation gives CSVALGGGGLDYGYTF.

DNA for the CDR3: TGCGCCAGCAGCTCTGAGGGGGGGCGCGGCTACACCTTC. It encodes CASSSEGGRGYTF. The J gene is TRBJ1-2, the V gene TRBV5-1; possibly TRBD1 for D (6 bases). Germline CDR1 reads SGHRS; CDR2 reads YFSETQ. Between the trimmed V and J ends, which lost 3 bases and 8 bases, there was a span of 14 bases. The CDR3 has 13 amino acids.

This clone turned up a few times. V gene TRBV2 combines with J gene TRBJ1-5; 9 nucleotides align to TRBD1. CDR1 is SNHLY, CDR2 FYNNEI, per germline. V trimming: 7 bases; J trimming: 5 bases; junction bases outside the gene matches: 3. The CDR3 runs to 13 residues. The CDR3 region is CASNRQGDQPQHF. In DNA form, the CDR3 reads TGTGCCAGCAATCGACAGGGGGATCAGCCCCAGCATTTT.

The rearrangement joins TRBV24-1 to TRBJ2-1; tentative D call: TRBD1 (6 bases). The CDR3 is made up of 14 amino acids. Germline V gene sequence: CDR1 KGHDR, CDR2 SFDVKD. Trimming cost V 5 bases and J 8 bases, with 15 bases left between them. For the CDR3, the DNA is TGTGCCACCAGTGGATTGGGGGCTTTGGATGAGCAGTTCTTC. It translates to CATSGLGALDEQFF.

V usage is TRBV4-3 and J usage is TRBJ2-5, with D unresolved. Germline V gives CDR1 LGHNA, CDR2 YSLEER. The V and J ends lost 0 bases and 4 bases respectively, with 9 bases between them. The CDR3 covers 14 residues. The CDR3 region has the DNA TGCGCCAGCAGCCAAGATAGATTCACAGAGACCCAGTACTTC. It yields the protein CASSQDRFTETQYF.

This chain joins TRBV27 and TRBJ1-2; a possible D gene is TRBD1 (6 bases). This CDR3 has 15 residues. In germline, CDR1 is MNHEY, CDR2 SMNVEV (reference sequence). V dropped 1 base and J dropped 9 bases, with 18 bases sitting between them. CDR3 sequence reads: CASSLWGGQGNSYTF. CDR3 in DNA: TGTGCCAGCAGTTTATGGGGGGGGCAGGGGAATAGCTACACCTTC.

V and J are TRBV7-2 and TRBJ1-2; D unclear. The CDR3 consists of 15 residues. CDR1 and CDR2 (germline): SGHTA, FQGNSA. V shed 0 bases and J shed 7 bases, with 15 bases lying between them. The CDR3 loop reads CASSLAPPGTSGYTF. The CDR3 DNA follows: TGTGCCAGCAGCTTAGCGCCCCCGGGTACGAGTGGCTACACCTTC. Together with reference TRBV7-2 and TRBJ1-2, the CDR3 gives the full variable domain: GAGVSQSPSNKVTEKGKDVELRCDPISGHTALYWYRQSLGQGLEFLIYFQGNSAPDKSGLPSDRFSAERTGGSVSTLTIQRTQQEDSAVYLCASSLAPPGTSGYTFGSGTRLTVV.

The V call is TRBV9, the J call TRBJ2-7; 10 bases align to TRBD2. In germline, CDR1 is SGDLS, CDR2 YYNGEE. The CDR3 covers 16 residues. V was clipped by 0 bases and J by 2 bases; unmatched bases: 5. CDR3 sequence (DNA): TGTGCCAGCAGCGTAGCTAGCGGGGGATTTCCCTACGAGCAGTACTTC. Its translation: CASSVASGGFPYEQYF.

The V call is TRBV6-5, the J call TRBJ2-3; 10 nucleotides align to TRBD1. With 2 bases clipped from V and 2 bases from J, the junction kept 4 bases outside the gene matches. Germline CDR1 is MNHEY and CDR2 is SVGAGI. The CDR3 loop spans 16 amino acids. This CDR3 reads CASSYAGQGNTDTQYF. In DNA, the CDR3 is TGTGCCAGCAGTTACGCGGGACAGGGGAACACAGATACGCAGTATTTT.

With regard to this clone: At one end, the junction sequence differs from germline, possibly due to a read error. The rearrangement links TRBV7-2 to TRBJ1-4, with D unclear. Germline V gives CDR1 SGHTA, CDR2 FQGNSA. The CDR3 length is 16 residues. The CDR3 spells CASSFRPWATNEKLFF. CDR3 DNA sequence: TGTGCCAGCAGCTTCCGTCCATGGGCAACAAATGAAAAACTGTTTTTT.

The chain is built from TRBV7-9 and TRBJ1-6; D gene unclear. Germline CDR1 SEHNR, CDR2 FQNEAQ (reference sequence). The V gene lost 5 bases and the J gene lost 9 bases, with 8 bases spanning the gap. This CDR3 is built from 12 residues. The CDR3 region has the DNA TGTGCCAGCAGCGGGAGTGGTTCACCCCTCCACTTT. Its protein is CASSGSGSPLHF.

The genes are TRBV5-1 and TRBJ1-1; tentative D call: TRBD1 (5 bases). Trimming took off 1 base at V and 1 base at J, with 8 bases between the two ends. This CDR3 is built from 14 residues. CDR1 is SGHRS and CDR2 is YFSETQ in the germline V gene. CDR3 residues: CASSLFGANTEAFF. CDR3 bases: TGCGCCAGCAGCTTGTTTGGGGCGAACACTGAAGCTTTCTTT.

CDR3 nucleotide sequence: TGTGCCAGCAGTGAGACTAGCGGGGGGGTCGAGCAGTACTTC. Translation gives CASSETSGGVEQYF. This chain links TRBV2 with TRBJ2-7; 14 bases line up with TRBD2. Germline CDR1 reads SNHLY; CDR2 reads FYNNEI. With 3 bases clipped from V and 6 bases from J, the junction kept 1 base outside the gene matches. This CDR3 is 14 amino acids long.

The chain recombines TRBV7-2 with TRBJ2-2, with 8 bases lining up with TRBD2. The germline V gene has CDR1 SGHTA and CDR2 FQGNSA. V shed 2 bases and J 6 bases; nucleotides not matched to a gene: 5. The CDR3 is made up of 15 amino acids. The CDR3 coding sequence is TGTGCCAGCAGCTTAACGACTAGCGTCTCCGGGGAGCTGTTTTTT. Amino acid sequence: CASSLTTSVSGELFF.

CDR3 in DNA: TGTGCCAGCAGTTACTCGCGGGGCCTAAGCACAGATACGCAGTATTTT. It codes for CASSYSRGLSTDTQYF. The rearrangement joins TRBV6-2 or TRBV6-3 to TRBJ2-3, with D perhaps TRBD2 (6 bases). Trimming removed 0 bases at V and 0 bases at J, with 10 bases between. CDR1 is MNHEY and CDR2 is SVGEGT in the germline V gene. The CDR3 has 16 amino acids.

The chain couples TRBV11-2 to TRBJ2-3; D might be TRBD2 (5 bases). The CDR3 runs 13 residues. Germline loops: CDR1 SGHAT, CDR2 FQNNGV. Trimming shortened V by 6 bases and J by 1 base, and 8 bases separated the two germline ends. This CDR3 is CASSSRGTDTQYF. The DNA for the CDR3 is TGTGCCAGCAGTTCGCGGGGCACAGATACGCAGTATTTT.

The V and J genes are TRBV6-2 or TRBV6-3 and TRBJ1-2, with D unclear. The V end lost 0 bases, the J end lost 3 bases, and 17 bases lay between the germline ends. Germline V gene sequence: CDR1 MNHEY, CDR2 SVGEGT. CDR3 size: 17 residues. DNA of the CDR3: TGTGCCAGCAGTTACTCGGGAGGGAACTACGCCTACTATGGCTACACCTTC. Translating it yields CASSYSGGNYAYYGYTF.

This clone was seen just once. J is TRBJ2-7 and V is TRBV4-3, with D possibly matching TRBD2 (6 bases). Germline CDR1 is LGHNA and CDR2 is YSLEER. V was clipped by 0 bases and J by 0 bases, with 12 bases between them. This CDR3 spans 16 amino acids. CDR3 sequence reads: CASSQEPGTSSYEQYF. The CDR3, as DNA: TGCGCCAGCAGCCAAGAACCCGGGACTTCCTCCTACGAGCAGTACTTC.

The chain combines TRBV9 with TRBJ1-6; no definite D call. Germline assignment: CDR1 SGDLS and CDR2 YYNGEE. V lost 0 bases and J 4 bases, leaving 11 bases between the germline ends. This CDR3 has 16 residues. The CDR3 region has the DNA TGTGCCAGCAGCGTAGCGCCTTCGGGGTATAATTCACCCCTCCACTTT. As protein: CASSVAPSGYNSPLHF.

V gene TRBV10-3 combines with J gene TRBJ2-2; 8 bases are a match to TRBD1. The CDR3 is 15 residues long. V was clipped by 8 bases and J by 5 bases; unmatched bases: 10. The germline V gene has CDR1 ENHRY and CDR2 SYGVKD. In DNA, the CDR3 is TGTGCCATCTACACCGGACAGGGCCGGACCGGGGAGCTGTTTTTT. This translates into CAIYTGQGRTGELFF.

The chain has TRBV10-3 and TRBJ2-1, with D tentatively TRBD2 (6 bases). This CDR3 is 16 amino acids long. Trimming cost V 0 bases and J 6 bases, with 15 bases left between them. Germline lookup yields CDR1 ENHRY and CDR2 SYGVKD. The chain's CDR3 is CAISESDGGASNEQFF. The CDR3 DNA sequence: TGTGCCATCAGTGAGTCGGATGGCGGGGCAAGCAATGAGCAGTTCTTC.

The chain is built from TRBV24-1 and TRBJ2-7, with TRBD1 as a possible D gene (7 bases). CDR1 is KGHDR and CDR2 is SFDVKD in the germline V gene. The CDR3 is 15 residues long. The V end lost 5 bases, the J end lost 0 bases, and 13 bases lay between the germline ends. For the CDR3, the DNA is TGTGCCACCAGTGGGGAGGACAGGCCCTCCTACGAGCAGTACTTC. Amino acids: CATSGEDRPSYEQYF.

The genes are TRBV5-6 and TRBJ2-7, with D maybe TRBD1 (6 bases). The ends were cut back, 5 bases at V and 6 bases at J, with 15 bases in the middle. The CDR3 sequence is 13 residues long. CDR1 SGHDT and CDR2 YYEEEE come from the germline V gene. The CDR3 DNA reads as TGTGCCAGCAGTTCGGACAGTGCCTCCGAGCAGTACTTC. It yields the protein CASSSDSASEQYF.

This clone showed up just once. This chain connects TRBV19 to TRBJ1-1, with D unresolved. Germline-derived CDR1 and CDR2 are LNHDA and SQIVND (reference sequence). The CDR3 is 13 residues long. V gave up 2 bases and J gave up 6 bases, with 10 bases separating them. The CDR3 region is CASSISQRAEAFF. In DNA form, the CDR3 reads TGTGCCAGTAGTATATCACAGAGGGCTGAAGCTTTCTTT.

The chain uses TRBV5-1 and TRBJ1-1; TRBD1 matches 8 bases. The CDR3 extends over 15 amino acids. The ends lost 4 bases at V and 5 bases at J; junction bases unmatched: 10. Germline V CDR1 and CDR2: SGHRS, YFSETQ. The CDR3 nucleotides read TGCGCCAGCAGCCTGGGGACCACAGGGGGGACTGAAGCTTTCTTT. Translated: CASSLGTTGGTEAFF.